The TCR beta chain under discussion was sequenced for a study of molecular identifiers for immune sequencing clone quantification. Listed TCR primers, together with previously described methods, were used for the bulk TCR libraries. TCRdb called the PCR reads again in MiXCR, with one record for every CDR3 protein. The sample yields 60,000 to 80,000 distinct CDR3 sequences, less than 20% seen once. When naive CD8 T cells were sorted, they were gated as CD8+CD4-CCR7+CD45RA+. This clonotype was seen many times. Its antigen is undetermined. The CDR3 is 14 amino acids. Trimming took off 5 bases at V and 4 bases at J, with 14 bases between the two ends. Germline V lookup: CDR1 MDHEN, CDR2 SYDVKM. Study-wide points: In naive cells, under 1% of molecules belonged to clones above 20 RNA copies, against over 99% in effector cells.

The receptor's source is a human donor in good health. Some libraries in this study had Jurkat cell RNA spiked in. Sequenced sample: naive CD8+ T cells from blood, with Jurkat cell RNA spiked in. Subset indicated: FACS-sorted CD8+CD4-CCR7+CD45RA+ naive T cells. The chain carries TRBV28 and TRBJ2-5; possibly TRBD1 for D (6 bases). The CDR3 region is CASSPDSGRETQYF. CDR3 nucleotide sequence: TGTGCCAGCAGTCCGGACAGCGGACGAGAGACCCAGTACTTC.